Below, one TCR beta chain is given with its context. Its cognate antigen is unknown. The sample belongs to a study of T cell responses to AZD1222 COVID-19 vaccine. Measured with immunoSEQ multiplex PCR; TCRdb has only the in-frame clones, and not every one. The table includes 120,000 or so clones, less than 95% detected once. The CDR3 spans 14 residues. J was trimmed by 0 bases and V by 5 bases; bases with no gene match: 4. CDR1 and CDR2 from the germline V gene are MNHEY and SMNVEV (reference sequence). General study results and limits: It should be noted that donors were predominantly white British and more often female, and clonal diversity was possibly underestimated.

The source was peripheral blood, collected on day 0 of AZD1222 vaccination. The sequence came from an adult in good health. This rearrangement joins TRBV27 to TRBJ2-7, with 7 bases lining up with TRBD1. This chain's CDR3 is CASSPQGISYEQYF. The CDR3 nucleotides read TGTGCCAGCAGTCCACAGGGGATCTCCTACGAGCAGTACTTC.